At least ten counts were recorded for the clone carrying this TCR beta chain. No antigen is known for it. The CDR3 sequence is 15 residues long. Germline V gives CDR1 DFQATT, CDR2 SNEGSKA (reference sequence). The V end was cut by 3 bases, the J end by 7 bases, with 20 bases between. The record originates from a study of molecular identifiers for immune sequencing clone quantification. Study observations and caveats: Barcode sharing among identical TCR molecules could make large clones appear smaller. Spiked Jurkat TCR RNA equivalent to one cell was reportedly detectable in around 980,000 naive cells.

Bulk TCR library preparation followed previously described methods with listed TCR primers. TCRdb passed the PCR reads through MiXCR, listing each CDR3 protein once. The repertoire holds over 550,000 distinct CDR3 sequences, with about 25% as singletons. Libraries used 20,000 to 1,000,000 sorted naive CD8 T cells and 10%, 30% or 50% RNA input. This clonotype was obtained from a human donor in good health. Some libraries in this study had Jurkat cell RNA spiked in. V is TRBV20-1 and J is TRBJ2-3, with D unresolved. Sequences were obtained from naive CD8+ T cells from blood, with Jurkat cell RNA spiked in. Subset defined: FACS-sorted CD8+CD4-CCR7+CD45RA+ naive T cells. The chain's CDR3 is CSASKSGFSPYTQYF. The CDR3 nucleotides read TGCAGTGCTAGCAAATCAGGCTTTTCACCCTATACGCAGTATTTT.